A single TCR beta chain is shown here with its context. The antigen is undetermined. This sample stems from a study of cytomegalovirus exposure and HLA in healthy donors. This CDR3 has 12 residues. Per the germline V gene, CDR1 is GTSNPN and CDR2 is SVGIG (reference sequence). After removal of 2 bases from V and 5 bases from J, the junction contained 2 bases not matched to a gene. Donors came from a validation cohort of 90 to 150 subjects, distinct from the first 666-subject cohort. Points from the study as a whole: A few CMV-associated chains were confirmed in vitro to be specific for CMV antigens. Reported performance of the classifier showed diagnosis of cytomegalovirus status with high specificity and sensitivity. According to the study, 180 or so TCR beta chains were cytomegalovirus-associated.

The protocol was immunoSEQ multiplex PCR, while the TCRdb copy is restricted to in-frame clones and leaves out a portion. Among 200,000 to 250,000 clones, roughly 83% were seen once, and the ten largest hold over 12%. The sequenced sample consisted of PBMCs. This receptor was taken from a woman aged 25-40 years in good health and CMV-seropositive. The V and J genes are TRBV30 and TRBJ1-1, with TRBD1 matching over 7 bases. The CDR3 coding sequence is TGTGCCTGGAGTCCGACAGGGACTGAAGCTTTCTTT. It translates to CAWSPTGTEAFF.